Listed here are 17 T cell receptor beta chains from one sample, sequenced in a study of OX40 agonist ivuxolimab in advanced cancers. Sequencing was performed with immunoSEQ multiplex PCR; in TCRdb, only in-frame clones are kept and a portion is missing. The sample shows about 26,000 clones, over 60% of them seen only once. Material: CD4+ or CD8+ T cells sorted from blood, obtained in a trial of the OX40 agonist ivuxolimab. All receptors derive from an adult with an advanced solid tumor such as melanoma, head and neck, liver or kidney cancer.

The V and J genes are TRBV5-1 and TRBJ2-5; 10 nucleotides line up with TRBD2. Germline assignment: CDR1 SGHRS and CDR2 YFSETQ. The CDR3 runs to 15 residues. V dropped 3 bases and J dropped 6; count of bases not matched to a gene: 8. The CDR3 loop is CASSSERGGVKTQYF. In DNA, the CDR3 is TGCGCCAGCAGCTCGGAGCGGGGGGGCGTAAAGACCCAGTACTTC.

This clone was counted between two and nine times. The CDR3 region is CATSTLQGYGYTF. CDR3 bases: TGTGCCACCAGCACACTACAGGGGTATGGCTACACCTTC. The chain recombines TRBV15 with TRBJ1-2, with 7 bases matching TRBD1. V dropped 4 bases and J dropped 5; count of bases not matched to a gene: 4. CDR3 length equals 13 residues. The germline V gene encodes CDR1 LNHNV and CDR2 YYDKDF (reference sequence).

The chain carries TRBV19 and TRBJ1-6, with 7 bases that match TRBD1. Germline lookup yields CDR1 LNHDA and CDR2 SQIVND (reference sequence). The CDR3 covers 18 residues. V was clipped by 4 bases and J by 7 bases; unmatched bases: 16. The CDR3: CASSTGTIRGRENSPLHF. The CDR3 nucleotides read TGTGCCAGTAGTACCGGGACTATCAGGGGGAGGGAGAATTCACCCCTCCACTTT. The full variable domain, completed using reference TRBV19 and TRBJ1-6, is DGGITQSPKYLFRKEGQNVTLSCEQNLNHDAMYWYRQDPGQGLRLIYYSQIVNDFQKGDIAEGYSVSREKKESFPLTVTSAQKNPTAFYLCASSTGTIRGRENSPLHFGNGTRLTVT.

This clone was seen a single time. The chain uses TRBV5-1 and TRBJ1-2; 7 positions match TRBD1. The J segment lost 3 bases and the V segment lost 4 bases, leaving 12 bases of the junction unmatched. CDR1 is SGHRS and CDR2 is YFSETQ in the germline V gene. The length of the CDR3 is 16 residues. This chain's CDR3 is CASSQTEGGRDYGYTF. The CDR3 region has the DNA TGCGCCAGCAGCCAGACCGAAGGGGGCAGGGACTATGGCTACACCTTC.

The J gene is TRBJ1-1, the V gene TRBV19; D remains ambiguous. Germline lookup yields CDR1 LNHDA and CDR2 SQIVND (reference sequence). V was pared by 4 bases and J by 4 bases, with 16 bases between. The CDR3 contains 15 residues. The CDR3 nucleotides are TGTGCCAGTAGTAGCCGTGGGGTCCTCAGCACTGAAGCTTTCTTT. Its translation: CASSSRGVLSTEAFF.

V gene TRBV11-2 combines with J gene TRBJ2-5; 8 bases agree with TRBD2. This CDR3 spans 15 amino acids. Germline V gives CDR1 SGHAT, CDR2 FQNNGV. Germline trimming cut 1 base from V and 5 bases from J; bases unmatched to any gene: 6. The CDR3 region is CASSLGGLEMETQYF. DNA for the CDR3: TGTGCCAGCAGCTTAGGGGGACTAGAGATGGAGACCCAGTACTTC.

V gene TRBV6-1 combines with J gene TRBJ1-1; D not resolved. V shed 7 bases and J shed 6 bases, with 9 bases lying between them. This CDR3 has 11 amino acids. The germline V gene encodes CDR1 MNHNS and CDR2 SASEGT. CDR3 sequence: CASMVEAEAFF. DNA for the CDR3: TGTGCCAGCATGGTGGAGGCTGAAGCTTTCTTT.

Here the CDR3 DNA reads TGTGCCAGCAGCTTAGATGCACGATCCTACGAGCAGTACTTC. Translated, it gives CASSLDARSYEQYF. The V gene is TRBV7-2, the J gene TRBJ2-7, with no clear D. With 1 base removed from V and 1 base from J, the gap between germline ends came to 8 bases. CDR1 is SGHTA, CDR2 FQGNSA, per germline. The CDR3 is 14 amino acids.

The J gene is TRBJ1-4, the V gene TRBV11-1; D call uncertain. With 3 bases removed from V and 6 bases from J, the gap between germline ends came to 11 bases. The germline V gene has CDR1 SGHAT and CDR2 FQDESV (reference sequence). The CDR3 is 14 residues long. The CDR3 region has the DNA TGTGCCAGCAGCTTCTTCACCACGGATGAAAAACTGTTTTTT. As protein: CASSFFTTDEKLFF.

CDR3 residues: CASSDRVAYGYTF. For the CDR3, the DNA is TGTGCCAGCAGTGACAGGGTCGCCTATGGCTACACCTTC. The J gene is TRBJ1-2, the V gene TRBV6-5, with TRBD1 matching 7 bases. Germline V gene sequence: CDR1 MNHEY, CDR2 SVGAGI. V shed 5 bases and J 4 bases; nucleotides not matched to a gene: 4. This CDR3 has 13 residues.

This clone appeared a few times. The genes are TRBV14 and TRBJ2-3; 7 bases map to TRBD1. The CDR3 has 14 amino acids. Trimming removed 4 bases from V and 2 bases from J; junction bases left unmatched: 3. Per the germline V gene, CDR1 is SGHDN and CDR2 is FVKESK. CDR3 loop: CASSRDSITDTQYF. Here the CDR3 DNA reads TGTGCCAGCAGCCGGGACAGTATCACAGATACGCAGTATTTT.

The chain recombines TRBV12-5 with TRBJ2-1; D remains unclear. Deletions cut 6 bases from V and 0 bases from J, with 12 bases between. CDR3 length: 15 residues. Germline loops: CDR1 LGHNT, CDR2 FRNRAP. The CDR3 spells CASGLQPSSYNEQFF. The CDR3 nucleotides are TGTGCTAGTGGCCTACAGCCCAGCTCCTACAATGAGCAGTTCTTC.

The chain couples TRBV6-1 to TRBJ2-4; 8 bases fit TRBD1. The V and J ends lost 0 bases and 3 bases, in that order; junction bases with no gene match: 16. In germline, CDR1 is MNHNS, CDR2 SASEGT. This CDR3 has 20 amino acids. CDR3 residues: CASSEARTGPNYGGKNIQYF. The CDR3 DNA follows: TGTGCCAGCAGTGAAGCTAGGACAGGGCCTAATTATGGGGGCAAAAACATTCAGTACTTC.

The genes are TRBV5-6 and TRBJ2-7; D not resolved. Germline values: CDR1 SGHDT, CDR2 YYEEEE. The CDR3 is 15 amino acids. The V end lost 0 bases, the J end lost 2 bases, and 12 bases lay between the germline ends. In DNA form, the CDR3 reads TGTGCCAGCAGCTTGGGGGTCTTGAAAACCTACGAGCAGTACTTC. This sequence encodes CASSLGVLKTYEQYF.

This clone was picked up one time. The V call is TRBV6-1, the J call TRBJ2-7, with 7 bases lining up with TRBD1. Germline V gives CDR1 MNHNS, CDR2 SASEGT. The junction had 4 bases not matched to a gene; V was cut back by 7 bases and J by 1 base. The CDR3 consists of 13 residues. CDR3 loop: CASTRTGSYEQYF. In nucleotides, the CDR3 is TGTGCCAGCACCCGGACAGGTTCCTACGAGCAGTACTTC.

The genes are TRBV5-1 and TRBJ1-6; 11 nucleotides match TRBD1. The CDR3 has 15 amino acids. V lost 0 bases and J lost 11; bases outside the gene matches: 4. CDR1 and CDR2 from the germline V gene are SGHRS and YFSETQ. The CDR3 loop is CASSLGTGGDPPLHF. For the CDR3, the DNA is TGCGCCAGCAGCTTGGGGACAGGGGGCGATCCACCCCTCCACTTT.

The chain uses TRBV5-4 and TRBJ2-5, with 9 bases fitting TRBD1. V lost 3 bases and J lost 0; bases outside the gene matches: 18. The CDR3 has 20 amino acids. Germline lookup yields CDR1 SGHNT and CDR2 YYREEE (reference sequence). In DNA form, the CDR3 reads TGTGCCAGCAGCTCCAGAACCGGGACAGGGTTACTTGCGTACCAAGAGACCCAGTACTTC. It is translated as CASSSRTGTGLLAYQETQYF.